This T cell receptor (beta chain) was found in a study of vaccination and CD4 T cells after COVID-19. CDR3 size: 14 residues. The treatment is: approximately nine-day PBMC culture with coronavirus spike peptide pools or control peptides (ViraFEST assay). An Oncomine TCR Beta short-read assay was used to sequence the DNA from cultured CD4+ T cells. TCRdb ran MiXCR on the PCR reads and lists one entry per CDR3 protein. The data hold over 10,000 distinct CDR3 sequences, with less than 50% observed a single time. As for this clonotype: Its matching antigen is unknown.

This chain links TRBV21-1 with TRBJ1-1. TRBV21-1 is given as a pseudogene. The starting material was CD4+ T cells from blood, cultured in vitro, obtained after SARS-CoV-2 vaccination. This TCR came from a human donor who had recovered from COVID-19. The CDR3 DNA reads as TGTGCCAGCAGCAAATATCTTGGGGATGATGAAGCTTTCTTT. As protein: CASSKYLGDDEAFF.